The rows below give T cell receptor beta chains drawn from one sample of a study of read filtering for tumor transcriptome and immune sequencing. TCRdb re-analysed the reads in MiXCR, keeping a single row per CDR3 protein. Of 75,000 to 95,000 distinct CDR3 sequences detected, approximately 21% appear once; the ten largest clones hold approximately 10%. The material sequenced was a population of CD138-negative cells sorted from bone marrow. The receptor set was obtained from a donor aged 40 or older with multiple myeloma. Each CDR3 is given with its conserved first and last residue. D genes are given only for firm matches. The size of a clone is reported for some rows only, either as once, few or many, or as a class for expanded clones.

size	J	V	D	CDR3	DNA
-	TRBJ1-2	TRBV5-1	-	CASSLGGVFPSGYTF	TGCGCCAGCAGCTTGGGGGGCGTCTTTCCCTCTGGCTACACCTTC
few	TRBJ2-3	TRBV10-3	-	CAISVQLGNTQYF	TGTGCCATCAGCGTCCAGTTGGGAAATACGCAGTATTTT
few	TRBJ1-1	TRBV11-2	TRBD1	CASSFPGAGGTEAFF	TGTGCCAGCAGCTTTCCGGGGGCAGGGGGCACTGAAGCTTTCTTT
many	TRBJ2-5	TRBV3-1	-	CASSQIGETQYF	TGTGCCAGCAGCCAAATAGGGGAGACCCAGTACTTC
-	TRBJ2-7	TRBV4-1	-	CASSHSISGDYEQYF	TGCGCCAGCAGCCACTCCATCTCGGGGGACTACGAGCAGTACTTC
many	TRBJ2-3	TRBV5-6	TRBD1	CASSRDSPDTQYF	TGTGCCAGCAGTAGGGACAGTCCAGATACGCAGTATTTT
many	TRBJ2-3	TRBV9	-	CASSPGLDTDTQYF	TGTGCCAGCAGCCCAGGACTCGACACAGATACGCAGTATTTT
many	TRBJ1-5	TRBV19	-	CASRYRFNQPQHF	TGTGCCAGTCGCTACAGGTTCAATCAGCCCCAGCATTTT
many	TRBJ1-1	TRBV12-3/TRBV12-4	-	CASSTSTGLNTEAFF	-
many	TRBJ1-1	TRBV7-9	-	CASGIPGRYTEAFF	TGTGCCAGCGGGATACCAGGCAGGTACACTGAAGCTTTCTTT
many	TRBJ2-2	TRBV20-1	-	CSARGGTENTGELFF	TGCAGTGCTAGAGGCGGGACAGAGAACACCGGGGAGCTGTTTTTT
many	TRBJ2-5	TRBV20-1	TRBD2	CSARALAVRETQYF	TGCAGTGCTAGAGCACTAGCGGTCCGCGAGACCCAGTACTTC
-	TRBJ2-7	TRBV11-1	TRBD1	CASSRDRDRVYEQYF	TGTGCCAGCAGCCGCGACCGGGACAGGGTCTACGAGCAGTACTTC
many	TRBJ2-1	TRBV20-1	TRBD1	CSALGQGRAYNEQFF	TGCAGTGCCCTCGGACAGGGGAGGGCCTACAATGAGCAGTTCTTC
-	TRBJ1-4	TRBV12-3/TRBV12-4	-	CASRDGPNEKLFF	TGTGCCAGCCGGGACGGCCCTAATGAAAAACTGTTTTTT
many	TRBJ1-1	TRBV30	-	CAWSPGVSTPEAFF	TGTGCCTGGAGCCCTGGGGTCTCGACACCCGAAGCTTTCTTT
many	TRBJ2-1	TRBV12-3/TRBV12-4	TRBD2	CASSAQAGAENEQFF	TGTGCCAGCAGTGCCCAAGCGGGGGCGGAGAATGAGCAGTTCTTC
many	TRBJ2-7	TRBV28	-	CASSLGGQGSTYEQYF	TGTGCCAGCAGTTTAGGGGGGCAGGGGTCAACCTACGAGCAGTACTTC
many	TRBJ1-5	TRBV19	-	CASSIGGAAQPQHF	TGTGCCAGTAGTATTGGAGGGGCAGCCCAGCCCCAGCATTTT
many	TRBJ1-5	TRBV6-2/TRBV6-3	TRBD1	CASSYSRQGVAGNQPQHF	TGTGCCAGCAGTTACTCGCGGCAGGGGGTTGCGGGCAATCAGCCCCAGCATTTT
many	TRBJ2-5	TRBV29-1	TRBD2	CSVEEGTGGVETQYF	TGCAGCGTTGAAGAAGGCACCGGGGGGGTGGAGACCCAGTACTTC
few	TRBJ1-3	TRBV5-1	-	CASSLDSGAGNTIYF	TGCGCCAGCAGCTTGGATTCGGGGGCTGGAAACACCATATATTTT
many	TRBJ1-5	TRBV7-8	-	CASSADRLSNQPQHF	TGTGCCAGCAGCGCTGACAGGTTGAGCAATCAGCCCCAGCATTTT
many	TRBJ2-1	TRBV24-1	-	CATSPGGTYNEQFF	TGTGCCACCAGTCCGGGCGGGACCTACAATGAGCAGTTCTTC
many	TRBJ2-1	TRBV7-9	-	CASSLVEVSYNEQFF	TGTGCCAGCAGCTTAGTGGAGGTCTCCTACAATGAGCAGTTCTTC
many	TRBJ2-5	TRBV20-1	TRBD1	CSARPYTRTGDQETQYF	TGCAGTGCTAGACCGTACACCCGGACAGGAGACCAAGAGACCCAGTACTTC
many	TRBJ1-2	TRBV28	TRBD1	CASSLYGTGSESYGYTF	TGTGCCAGCAGTTTATACGGGACAGGCTCAGAGAGCTATGGCTACACCTTC
-	TRBJ2-5	TRBV20-1	-	CSARGSQGTQYF	TGCAGTGCTAGAGGCAGTCAGGGGACCCAGTACTTC
few	TRBJ1-4	TRBV5-1	-	CASSFFGEELFF	TGCGCCAGCAGCTTTTTTGGCGAAGAACTGTTTTTT
few	TRBJ2-2	TRBV9	TRBD1	CASSVSRQGGNTGELFF	TGTGCCAGCAGCGTGTCCCGACAGGGGGGGAACACCGGGGAGCTGTTTTTT
many	TRBJ2-2	TRBV5-1	-	CASLDQSTGELFF	TGCGCCAGCCTGGACCAGAGCACCGGGGAGCTGTTTTTT
few	TRBJ2-7	TRBV4-1	-	CASSQKTGQTFEQYF	TGCGCCAGCAGCCAAAAAACCGGACAGACGTTCGAGCAGTACTTC
few	TRBJ2-3	TRBV24-1	-	CATRPTGSTDTQYF	TGTGCCACCAGACCGACAGGAAGCACAGATACGCAGTATTTT
many	TRBJ2-3	TRBV28	TRBD2	CASSSTGGGTDTQYF	TGTGCCAGCAGTTCCACGGGGGGGGGCACAGATACGCAGTATTTT
-	TRBJ1-2	TRBV2	TRBD1	CASNTGTGAYGYTF	TGTGCCAGCAACACCGGGACAGGGGCCTATGGCTACACCTTC
many	TRBJ2-5	TRBV20-1	-	CSAHTDLQETQYF	TGCAGTGCCCATACGGACTTACAAGAGACCCAGTACTTC
many	TRBJ1-1	TRBV5-1	TRBD1	CASSGTGGNTEAFF	TGCGCCAGCAGCGGGACAGGGGGAAACACTGAAGCTTTCTTT
many	TRBJ1-6	TRBV12-3/TRBV12-4	TRBD1	CASRPSSGTGNSPLHF	TGTGCCAGCAGGCCCTCCTCCGGGACAGGGAATTCACCCCTCCACTTT
many	TRBJ1-1	TRBV5-1	TRBD1	CASTEQGRGTEAFF	TGCGCCAGCACCGAACAGGGGAGGGGTACTGAAGCTTTCTTT
-	TRBJ2-2	TRBV9	-	CASSAGYTGGLFF	TGTGCCAGCAGCGCGGGGTACACCGGGGGGCTGTTTTTT
many	TRBJ1-5	TRBV28	-	CASSDFGNQPQHF	TGTGCCAGCAGTGATTTCGGCAATCAGCCCCAGCATTTT
many	TRBJ1-2	TRBV18	TRBD1	CASSPAGTGEDYGYTF	TGTGCCAGCTCACCTGCCGGGACAGGAGAGGACTATGGCTACACCTTC
-	TRBJ2-5	TRBV6-6	TRBD2	CASSREGSQETQYF	TGTGCCAGCAGTAGGGAGGGTTCCCAAGAGACCCAGTACTTC
-	TRBJ1-5	TRBV6-2/TRBV6-3	-	CASSTRQSHQPQHF	TGTGCCAGCAGTACCAGACAGTCCCATCAGCCCCAGCATTTT
many	TRBJ2-7	TRBV28	-	CASSSRWEQYF	TGTGCCAGCAGTTCCCGCTGGGAGCAGTACTTC
few	TRBJ1-5	TRBV12-3/TRBV12-4	TRBD1	CASSQQGRQPQHF	TGTGCCAGCAGTCAACAGGGGCGGCAGCCCCAGCATTTT